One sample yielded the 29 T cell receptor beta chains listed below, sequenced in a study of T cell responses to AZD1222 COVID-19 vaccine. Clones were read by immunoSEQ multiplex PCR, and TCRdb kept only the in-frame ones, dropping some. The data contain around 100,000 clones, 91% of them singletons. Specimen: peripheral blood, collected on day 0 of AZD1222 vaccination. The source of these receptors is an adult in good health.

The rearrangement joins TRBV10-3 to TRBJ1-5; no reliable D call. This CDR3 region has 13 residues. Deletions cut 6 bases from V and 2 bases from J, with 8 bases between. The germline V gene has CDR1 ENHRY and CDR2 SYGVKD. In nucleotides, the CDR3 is TGTGCCATCAGGGGTGAAGGCAATCAGCCCCAGCATTTT. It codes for CAIRGEGNQPQHF.

CDR3 DNA sequence: TGTGCCAGCAGCTTTGTACCCGTGGAGACCCAGTACTTC. Translating gives CASSFVPVETQYF. The chain links TRBV7-8 to TRBJ2-5; no clear D. Germline-derived CDR1 and CDR2 are SGHVS and FQNEAQ. CDR3 size: 13 residues. With 3 bases removed from V and 5 bases from J, the gap between germline ends came to 10 bases.

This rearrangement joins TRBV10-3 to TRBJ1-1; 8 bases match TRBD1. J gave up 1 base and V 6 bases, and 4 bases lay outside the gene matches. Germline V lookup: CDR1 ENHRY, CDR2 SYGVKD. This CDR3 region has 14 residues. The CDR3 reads CAISRDRRNTEAFF. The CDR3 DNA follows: TGTGCCATCAGCAGGGACAGGAGGAACACTGAAGCTTTCTTT.

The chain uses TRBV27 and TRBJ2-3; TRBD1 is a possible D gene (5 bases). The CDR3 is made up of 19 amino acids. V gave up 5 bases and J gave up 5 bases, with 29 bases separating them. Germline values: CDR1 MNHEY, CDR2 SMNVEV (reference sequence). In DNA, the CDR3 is TGTGCCAGCAGTCTCCATCTAGGGGAACGCAAGCCGGACCGAGATACGCAGTATTTT. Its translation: CASSLHLGERKPDRDTQYF.

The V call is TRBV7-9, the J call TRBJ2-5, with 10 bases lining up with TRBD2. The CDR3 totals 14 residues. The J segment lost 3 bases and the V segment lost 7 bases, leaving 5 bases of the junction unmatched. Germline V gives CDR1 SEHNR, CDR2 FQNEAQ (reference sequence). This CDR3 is CASTSLAGKETQYF. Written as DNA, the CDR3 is TGTGCCAGCACCTCACTAGCGGGAAAAGAGACCCAGTACTTC.

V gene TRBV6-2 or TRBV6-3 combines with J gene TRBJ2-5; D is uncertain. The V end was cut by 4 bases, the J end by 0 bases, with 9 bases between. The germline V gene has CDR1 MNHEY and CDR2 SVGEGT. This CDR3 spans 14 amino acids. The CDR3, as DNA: TGTGCCAGCAGTTTAACACCGTACCAAGAGACCCAGTACTTC. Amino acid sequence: CASSLTPYQETQYF.

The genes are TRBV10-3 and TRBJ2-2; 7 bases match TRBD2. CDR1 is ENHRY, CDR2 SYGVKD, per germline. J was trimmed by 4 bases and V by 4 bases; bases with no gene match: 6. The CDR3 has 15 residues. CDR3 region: CAISAAAGRTGELFF. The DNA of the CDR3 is TGTGCCATCAGTGCAGCAGCGGGACGCACCGGGGAGCTGTTTTTT.

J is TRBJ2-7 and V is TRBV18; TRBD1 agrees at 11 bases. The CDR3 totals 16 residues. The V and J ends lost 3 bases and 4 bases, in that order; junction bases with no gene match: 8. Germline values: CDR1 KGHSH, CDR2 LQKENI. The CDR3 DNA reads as TGTGCCAGCTCACCGGTAGGCGGACAGGGGGCTTACGAGCAGTACTTC. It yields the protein CASSPVGGQGAYEQYF.

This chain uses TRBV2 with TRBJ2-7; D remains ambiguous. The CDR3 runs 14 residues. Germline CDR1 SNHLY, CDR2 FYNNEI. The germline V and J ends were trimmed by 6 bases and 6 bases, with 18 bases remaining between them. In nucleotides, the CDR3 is TGTGCCAGCAGGGGTGGTGGAGACTTGACCGAGCAGTACTTC. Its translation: CASRGGGDLTEQYF. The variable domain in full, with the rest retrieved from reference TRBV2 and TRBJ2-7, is EPEVTQTPSHQVTQMGQEVILRCVPISNHLYFYWYRQILGQKVEFLVSFYNNEISEKSEIFDDQFSVERPDGSNFTLKIRSTKLEDSAMYFCASRGGGDLTEQYFGPGTRLTVT.

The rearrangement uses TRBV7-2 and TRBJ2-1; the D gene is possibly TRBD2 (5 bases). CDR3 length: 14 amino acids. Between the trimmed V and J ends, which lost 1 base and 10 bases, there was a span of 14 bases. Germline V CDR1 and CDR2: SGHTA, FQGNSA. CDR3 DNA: TGTGCCAGCAGCTTAGTGCTAGCTTCTGGGGAGCAGTTCTTC. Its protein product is CASSLVLASGEQFF.

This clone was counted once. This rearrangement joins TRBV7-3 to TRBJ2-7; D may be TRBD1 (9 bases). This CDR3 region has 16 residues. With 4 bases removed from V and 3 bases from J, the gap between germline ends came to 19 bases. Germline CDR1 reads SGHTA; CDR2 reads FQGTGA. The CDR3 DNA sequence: TGTGCCAGCAGCTGGGGCGGGGGGACAGGGATCTACGAGCAGTACTTC. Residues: CASSWGGGTGIYEQYF.

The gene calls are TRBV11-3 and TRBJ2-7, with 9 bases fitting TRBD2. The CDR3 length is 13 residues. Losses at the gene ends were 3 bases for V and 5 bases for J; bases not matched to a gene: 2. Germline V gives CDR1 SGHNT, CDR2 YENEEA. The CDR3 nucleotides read TGTGCCAGCAGCTTCGGGACTAGCAACGAGCAGTACTTC. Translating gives CASSFGTSNEQYF. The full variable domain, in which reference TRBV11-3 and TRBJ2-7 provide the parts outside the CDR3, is EAGVVQSPRYKIIEKKQPVAFWCNPISGHNTLYWYLQNLGQGPELLIRYENEEAVDDSQLPKDRFSAERLKGVDSTLKIQPAELGDSAVYLCASSFGTSNEQYFGPGTRLTVT.

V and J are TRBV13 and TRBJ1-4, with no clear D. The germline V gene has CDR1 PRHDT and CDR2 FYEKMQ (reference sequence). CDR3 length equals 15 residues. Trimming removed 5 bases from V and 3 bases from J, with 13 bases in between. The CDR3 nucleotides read TGTGCCAGCAGCACTTGGGGTCAAGCTAATGAAAAACTGTTTTTT. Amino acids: CASSTWGQANEKLFF.

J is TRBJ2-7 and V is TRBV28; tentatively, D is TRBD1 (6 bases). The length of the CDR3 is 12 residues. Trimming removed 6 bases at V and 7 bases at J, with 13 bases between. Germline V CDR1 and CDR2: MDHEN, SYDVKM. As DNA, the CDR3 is TGTGCCAGCAGGCTATTTCAGGGGGAGCAGTACTTC. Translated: CASRLFQGEQYF. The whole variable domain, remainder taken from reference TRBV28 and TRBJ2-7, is DVKVTQSSRYLVKRTGEKVFLECVQDMDHENMFWYRQDPGLGLRLIYFSYDVKMKEKGDIPEGYSVSREKKERFSLILESASTNQTSMYLCASRLFQGEQYFGPGTRLTVT.

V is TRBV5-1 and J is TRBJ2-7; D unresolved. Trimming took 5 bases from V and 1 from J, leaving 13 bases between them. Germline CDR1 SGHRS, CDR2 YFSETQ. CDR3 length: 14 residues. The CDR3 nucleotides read TGCGCCAGCAGGAGCAGAACTGGGTCCTACGAGCAGTACTTC. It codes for CASRSRTGSYEQYF.

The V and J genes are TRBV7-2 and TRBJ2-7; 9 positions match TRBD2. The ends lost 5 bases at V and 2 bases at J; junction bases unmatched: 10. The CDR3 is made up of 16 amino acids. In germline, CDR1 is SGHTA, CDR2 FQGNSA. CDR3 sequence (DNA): TGTGCCAGCAGCCCTCGAGCTGCGGGGGGGACCTACGAGCAGTACTTC. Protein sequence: CASSPRAAGGTYEQYF.

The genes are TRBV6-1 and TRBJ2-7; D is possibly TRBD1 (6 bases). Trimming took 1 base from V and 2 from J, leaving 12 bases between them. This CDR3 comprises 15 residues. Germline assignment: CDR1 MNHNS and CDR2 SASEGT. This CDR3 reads CASSEGGRGAYEQYF. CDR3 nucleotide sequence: TGTGCCAGCAGTGAAGGAGGCAGGGGCGCCTACGAGCAGTACTTC.

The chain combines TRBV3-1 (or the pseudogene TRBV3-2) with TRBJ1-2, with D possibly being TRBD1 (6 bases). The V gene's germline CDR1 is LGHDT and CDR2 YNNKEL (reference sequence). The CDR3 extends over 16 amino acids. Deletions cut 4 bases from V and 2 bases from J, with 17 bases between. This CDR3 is CASSPRDRIGNYGYTF. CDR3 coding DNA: TGTGCCAGCAGCCCCCGTGACAGGATCGGGAACTATGGCTACACCTTC.

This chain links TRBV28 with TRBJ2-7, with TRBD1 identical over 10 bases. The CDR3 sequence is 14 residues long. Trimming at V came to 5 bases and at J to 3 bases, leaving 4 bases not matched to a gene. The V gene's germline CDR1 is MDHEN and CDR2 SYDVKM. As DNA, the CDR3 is TGTGCCAGCAGTCCATGGGACAGGGGCTACGAGCAGTACTTC. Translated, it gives CASSPWDRGYEQYF.

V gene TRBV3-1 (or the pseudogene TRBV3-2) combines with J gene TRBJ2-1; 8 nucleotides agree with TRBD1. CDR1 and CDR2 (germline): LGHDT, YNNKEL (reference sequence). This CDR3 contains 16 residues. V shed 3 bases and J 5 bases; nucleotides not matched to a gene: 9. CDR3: CASSQGPGQANNEQFF. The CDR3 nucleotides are TGTGCCAGCAGCCAGGGTCCGGGACAGGCGAACAATGAGCAGTTCTTC.

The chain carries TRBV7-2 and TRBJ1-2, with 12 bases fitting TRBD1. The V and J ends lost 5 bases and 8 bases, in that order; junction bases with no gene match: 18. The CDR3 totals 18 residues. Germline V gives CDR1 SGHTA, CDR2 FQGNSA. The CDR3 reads CASSPQQRPGQGARGYTF. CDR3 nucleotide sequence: TGTGCCAGCAGCCCCCAACAGAGACCGGGACAGGGGGCGCGGGGCTACACCTTC.

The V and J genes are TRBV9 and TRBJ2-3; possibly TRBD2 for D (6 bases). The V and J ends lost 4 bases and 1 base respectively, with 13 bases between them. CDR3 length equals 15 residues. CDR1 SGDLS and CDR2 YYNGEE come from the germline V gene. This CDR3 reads CASSPGPGGTDTQYF. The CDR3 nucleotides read TGTGCCAGCAGCCCGGGCCCGGGAGGCACAGATACGCAGTATTTT. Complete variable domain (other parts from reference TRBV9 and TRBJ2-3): DSGVTQTPKHLITATGQRVTLRCSPRSGDLSVYWYQQSLDQGLQFLIQYYNGEERAKGNILERFSAQQFPDLHSELNLSSLELGDSALYFCASSPGPGGTDTQYFGPGTRLTVL.

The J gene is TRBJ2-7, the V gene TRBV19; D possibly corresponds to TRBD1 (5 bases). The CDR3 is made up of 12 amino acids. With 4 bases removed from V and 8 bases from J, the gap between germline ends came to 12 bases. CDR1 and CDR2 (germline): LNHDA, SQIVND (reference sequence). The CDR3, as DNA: TGTGCCAGTAGTAGGGGCTCCAGGCAGCAGTACTTC. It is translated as CASSRGSRQQYF.

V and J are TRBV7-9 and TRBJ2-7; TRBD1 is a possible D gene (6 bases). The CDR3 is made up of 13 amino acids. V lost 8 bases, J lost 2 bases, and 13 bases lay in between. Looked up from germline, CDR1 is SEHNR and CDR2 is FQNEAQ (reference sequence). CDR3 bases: TGTGCCAGCCGAAGGGACACAACCTACGAGCAGTACTTC. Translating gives CASRRDTTYEQYF.

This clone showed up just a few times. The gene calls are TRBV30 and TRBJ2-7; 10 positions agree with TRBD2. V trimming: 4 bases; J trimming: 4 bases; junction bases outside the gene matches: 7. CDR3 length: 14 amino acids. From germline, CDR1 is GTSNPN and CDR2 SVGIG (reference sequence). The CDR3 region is CAWTPIAGGYEQYF. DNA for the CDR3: TGTGCCTGGACCCCAATAGCGGGGGGTTACGAGCAGTACTTC.

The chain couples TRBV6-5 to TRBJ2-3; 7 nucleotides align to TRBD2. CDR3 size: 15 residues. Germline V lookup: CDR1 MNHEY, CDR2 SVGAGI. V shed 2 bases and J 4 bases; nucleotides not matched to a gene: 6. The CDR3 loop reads CASSYNAGVADTQYF. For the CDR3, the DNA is TGTGCCAGCAGTTACAATGCGGGAGTGGCAGATACGCAGTATTTT.

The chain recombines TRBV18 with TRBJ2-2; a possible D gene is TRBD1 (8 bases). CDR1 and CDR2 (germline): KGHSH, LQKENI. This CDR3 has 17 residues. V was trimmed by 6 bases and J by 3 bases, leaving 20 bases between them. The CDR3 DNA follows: TGTGCCAGCTCGCCTCAGGGGGCTAGCGGTCACACCGGGGAGCTGTTTTTT. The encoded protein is CASSPQGASGHTGELFF.

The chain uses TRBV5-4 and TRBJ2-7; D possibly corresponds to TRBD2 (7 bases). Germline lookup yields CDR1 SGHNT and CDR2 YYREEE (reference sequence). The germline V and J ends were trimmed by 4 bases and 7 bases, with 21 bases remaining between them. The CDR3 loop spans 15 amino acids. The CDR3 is CASSGGGGLIGEQYF. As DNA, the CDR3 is TGTGCCAGCAGCGGCGGAGGGGGACTAATCGGGGAGCAGTACTTC.

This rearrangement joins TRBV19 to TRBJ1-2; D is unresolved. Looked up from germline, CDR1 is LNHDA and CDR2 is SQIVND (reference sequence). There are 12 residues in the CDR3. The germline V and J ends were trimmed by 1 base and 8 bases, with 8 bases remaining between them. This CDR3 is CASSIGRNGYTF. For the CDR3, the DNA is TGTGCCAGTAGTATAGGGAGGAACGGCTACACCTTC.